The 5 T cell receptor beta chains below all came from one sample that was sequenced in a study of cytotoxic CD8 clonotypes in ibrutinib-treated CLL (dated by TCRdb to about 2021). The method was the immunoSEQ multiplex PCR assay. Held by TCRdb, this immuneACCESS table contains in-frame sequences only and omits some clones. Under half of the omission traces to an unresolved V gene where checked; the cause of the rest is unknown. This sample comprises about 310,000 clones, roughly 80% of them detected only once. 6.7% of the sample rests with the top ten. The source material was PBMCs, sampled before ibrutinib treatment. These receptor sequences come from a human donor with chronic lymphocytic leukemia.

The V call is TRBV9, the J call TRBJ2-1; the D gene is possibly TRBD2 (6 bases). There are 15 residues in the CDR3. Germline CDR1 SGDLS, CDR2 YYNGEE. Trimming stripped 4 bases from V and 3 bases from J, with 14 bases between. The chain's CDR3 is CASSSRDSRYNEQFF. CDR3 coding DNA: TGTGCCAGCAGCAGCCGGGACTCCCGCTACAATGAGCAGTTCTTC.

This chain uses TRBV19 with TRBJ2-7; weak D call: TRBD1 (5 bases). The CDR3 runs 14 residues. The germline CDR1 and CDR2 sequences are LNHDA and SQIVND (reference sequence). Between the trimmed V and J ends, which lost 3 bases and 5 bases, there was a span of 14 bases. CDR3 bases: TGTGCCAGTAGTATTAGTAGTCAGGGCAACGAGCAGTACTTC. Translating gives CASSISSQGNEQYF.

This rearrangement joins TRBV4-3 to TRBJ2-7; perhaps TRBD2 as D (6 bases). Germline V gives CDR1 LGHNA, CDR2 YSLEER. The CDR3 is made up of 15 amino acids. Trimming left V 1 base short and J 4 bases short, with 14 bases between. For the CDR3, the DNA is TGCGCCAGCAGCCAAGGGGCGGGACCCGATTACGAGCAGTACTTC. It translates to CASSQGAGPDYEQYF.

This chain uses TRBV12-5 with TRBJ1-5; TRBD1 agrees at 8 bases. Trimming took 7 bases from V and 7 from J; bases not matched to a gene: 12. The length of the CDR3 is 15 residues. From germline, CDR1 is LGHNT and CDR2 FRNRAP. The CDR3 region is CASASGQAFMQPQHF. In DNA form, the CDR3 reads TGTGCTAGTGCTTCGGGACAGGCCTTTATGCAGCCCCAGCATTTT.

The V call is TRBV6-5, the J call TRBJ2-7; 8 positions match TRBD1. The germline gives CDR1 MNHEY, CDR2 SVGAGI. The CDR3 runs to 13 residues. The V and J ends lost 5 bases and 9 bases, in that order; junction bases with no gene match: 9. CDR3 nucleotides: TGTGCCAGCAGTCAGAGGACAGGGAGCGGGCAGTACTTC. It is translated as CASSQRTGSGQYF.